These 21 T cell receptor beta chains originate from one sample sequenced in a study of beta chain features in type 1 diabetes. The authors reverse transcribed all of the isolated RNA, so sequencing captured expressed TCRB transcripts. Only in-frame clones appear in the TCRdb table, and some are missing; sequencing was by immunoSEQ multiplex PCR. The table lists just over 450,000 clones, 25% to 35% of them singletons. Sequencing used naive CD4+ T cells from blood. Receptors were obtained from a man younger than 35 in good health.

This clone was observed a few times. The chain has TRBV29-1 and TRBJ2-7; a weak D match, TRBD2 (5 bases). The CDR3 consists of 13 residues. The germline V gene encodes CDR1 SQVTM and CDR2 ANQGSEA. Deletions cut 7 bases from V and 3 bases from J, with 16 bases between. CDR3 protein: CSAIGTGSYEQYF. The CDR3, as DNA: TGCAGCGCCATAGGTACGGGAAGCTACGAGCAGTACTTC.

This chain connects TRBV7-8 to TRBJ2-5, with D unresolved. This CDR3 is built from 14 residues. The V gene's germline CDR1 is SGHVS and CDR2 FQNEAQ. V was clipped by 1 base and J by 1 base, with 7 bases between them. Here the CDR3 DNA reads TGTGCCAGCAGCTTAGACGAGGTCCAAGAGACCCAGTACTTC. This codes for CASSLDEVQETQYF.

This clone turned up a few times. This chain links TRBV10-3 with TRBJ2-7; 8 bases match TRBD1. CDR3 size: 13 residues. Germline-derived CDR1 and CDR2 are ENHRY and SYGVKD. V lost 6 bases to trimming and J lost 4 bases; unmatched junction nucleotides: 5. The CDR3 here is CAISPGGGYEQYF. DNA for the CDR3: TGTGCCATCAGCCCAGGGGGCGGGTACGAGCAGTACTTC.

This clone has just a few counts. V gene TRBV29-1 combines with J gene TRBJ2-7; TRBD1 matches at 7 bases. CDR1 is SQVTM and CDR2 is ANQGSEA in the germline V gene. The CDR3 is made up of 13 amino acids. The trim removed 4 bases at V and 3 bases at J, leaving 6 bases unmatched. The CDR3 spells CSVGDRGNYEQYF. CDR3 bases: TGCAGCGTTGGGGACAGAGGAAACTACGAGCAGTACTTC.

V is TRBV30 and J is TRBJ1-2, with a weak D call TRBD1 (6 bases). V was clipped by 1 base and J by 9 bases, with 9 bases between them. CDR3 length equals 11 residues. Germline V gene sequence: CDR1 GTSNPN, CDR2 SVGIG (reference sequence). DNA of the CDR3: TGTGCCTGGAGTGAAGGGGGAAGCTACACCTTC. Its translation is CAWSEGGSYTF.

The gene calls are TRBV30 and TRBJ1-2, with TRBD1 identical over 7 bases. V dropped 1 base and J dropped 4; count of bases not matched to a gene: 9. The CDR3 has 15 amino acids. Germline CDR1 is GTSNPN and CDR2 is SVGIG (reference sequence). The chain's CDR3 is CAWSAKTGFGYGYTF. The CDR3, as DNA: TGTGCCTGGAGTGCGAAGACAGGGTTCGGCTATGGCTACACCTTC.

The chain employs TRBV20-1 and TRBJ2-1, with no clear D. Germline V gives CDR1 DFQATT, CDR2 SNEGSKA (reference sequence). V dropped 0 bases and J dropped 8 bases, with 5 bases sitting between them. The CDR3 totals 11 residues. The CDR3: CSARDLYEQFF. DNA for the CDR3: TGCAGTGCTAGAGATCTCTATGAGCAGTTCTTC.

The sample holds a few counts of this clone. The chain recombines TRBV29-1 with TRBJ2-7, with a tentative D call TRBD2 (6 bases). Germline lookup yields CDR1 SQVTM and CDR2 ANQGSEA. Trimming took off 1 base at V and 2 bases at J, with 12 bases between the two ends. The CDR3 is 14 amino acids. DNA of the CDR3: TGCAGCGTTGAAGGAGGGACTCAAGCCTACGAGCAGTACTTC. The encoded protein is CSVEGGTQAYEQYF.

V gene TRBV14 combines with J gene TRBJ1-2, with D perhaps matching TRBD1 (5 bases). The length of the CDR3 is 15 residues. The germline V gene encodes CDR1 SGHDN and CDR2 FVKESK. V lost 5 bases and J 2 bases, leaving 15 bases between the germline ends. The CDR3 nucleotides are TGTGCCAGCAGCTCTCTCGGCAGGGCCAACTATGGCTACACCTTC. Amino acids: CASSSLGRANYGYTF.

This chain links TRBV4-1 with TRBJ2-1; D might be TRBD1 (6 bases). V was clipped by 5 bases and J by 8 bases, with 22 bases between them. Germline V gene data show CDR1 as MGHRA and CDR2 as YSYEKL. This CDR3 comprises 16 residues. The CDR3 DNA follows: TGCGCCAGCAGCAAGGGGCCGGGACGCACAGGGCATGAGCAGTTCTTC. This codes for CASSKGPGRTGHEQFF.

The chain uses TRBV20-1 and TRBJ2-1; maybe TRBD2 (5 bases). Trimming removed 5 bases from V and 7 bases from J, with 9 bases in between. CDR1 is DFQATT, CDR2 SNEGSKA, per germline (reference sequence). The CDR3 spans 11 residues. In nucleotides, the CDR3 is TGCAGTGCTCGTAGCGAGAATGAGCAGTTCTTC. Translated: CSARSENEQFF.

This clone showed up just a few times. The J gene is TRBJ1-2, the V gene TRBV4-2; weak D call: TRBD1 (5 bases). Germline V gene lookup returns CDR1 LGHNA and CDR2 YNFKEQ. The CDR3 loop spans 14 amino acids. The V and J ends lost 1 base and 2 bases respectively, with 8 bases between them. CDR3 amino acids: CASSQGEGNYGYTF. CDR3 nucleotide sequence: TGTGCCAGCAGCCAAGGGGAGGGGAACTATGGCTACACCTTC.

The V and J genes are TRBV5-4 and TRBJ1-1; 9 bases map to TRBD1. The CDR3 contains 17 residues. CDR1 is SGHNT, CDR2 YYREEE, per germline (reference sequence). V shed 4 bases and J 0 bases; nucleotides not matched to a gene: 10. CDR3 sequence (DNA): TGTGCCAGCAGCCCCCCCGGGACAGGGACCATGAACACTGAAGCTTTCTTT. Its translation is CASSPPGTGTMNTEAFF.

The V gene is TRBV18, the J gene TRBJ1-1, with 9 bases identical to TRBD1. V lost 6 bases to trimming and J lost 4 bases; unmatched junction nucleotides: 3. The germline gives CDR1 KGHSH, CDR2 LQKENI. The CDR3 consists of 13 residues. DNA of the CDR3: TGTGCCAGCTCTCTGGACAGGGGCACTGAAGCTTTCTTT. Residues: CASSLDRGTEAFF.

This clone has just a few counts. The chain combines TRBV28 with TRBJ2-1; D call uncertain. CDR3 length equals 16 residues. Per germline, CDR1 MDHEN and CDR2 SYDVKM. Deletions cut 2 bases from V and 0 bases from J, with 11 bases between. Written as DNA, the CDR3 is TGTGCCAGCAGTTTAATGATGGATAGCTCCTACAATGAGCAGTTCTTC. This codes for CASSLMMDSSYNEQFF.

The chain recombines TRBV7-8 with TRBJ1-4, with 7 positions matching TRBD1. This CDR3 comprises 14 residues. CDR1 and CDR2 from the germline V gene are SGHVS and FQNEAQ. The junction had 5 bases not matched to a gene; V was cut back by 5 bases and J by 5 bases. CDR3: CASSLDRRNEKLFF. CDR3 nucleotide sequence: TGTGCCAGCAGCCTGGACAGGAGAAATGAAAAACTGTTTTTT.

The J gene is TRBJ1-1, the V gene TRBV5-6, with 7 bases identical to TRBD1. The length of the CDR3 is 15 residues. Germline V gene lookup returns CDR1 SGHDT and CDR2 YYEEEE. V shed 2 bases, J shed 2 bases, and the junction held 6 bases outside the gene matches. CDR3 in DNA: TGTGCCAGCAGCTTAACAGGGGAGTTCAACACTGAAGCTTTCTTT. It encodes CASSLTGEFNTEAFF.

In this sample, this clone turned up a few times. The chain links TRBV18 to TRBJ2-1; the match to TRBD2 covers 14 bases. V was clipped by 1 base and J by 7 bases; unmatched bases: 3. The CDR3 covers 16 residues. Germline CDR1 KGHSH, CDR2 LQKENI. The CDR3, as DNA: TGTGCCAGCTCACCACGTGGGACTAGCGGGAGTAATGAGCAGTTCTTC. This sequence encodes CASSPRGTSGSNEQFF.

The rearrangement links TRBV4-1 to TRBJ1-2; maybe TRBD1 (5 bases). Per the germline V gene, CDR1 is MGHRA and CDR2 is YSYEKL. The V gene lost 4 bases and the J gene lost 5 bases, with 14 bases spanning the gap. This CDR3 is 14 amino acids long. Here the CDR3 DNA reads TGCGCCAGCAGCCGCGCCGACAGAGATTATGGCTACACCTTC. Encoded protein: CASSRADRDYGYTF.

This chain connects TRBV29-1 to TRBJ2-7, with TRBD2 identical over 9 bases. The CDR3 has 14 residues. J gave up 3 bases and V 4 bases, and 7 bases lay outside the gene matches. Germline V gene sequence: CDR1 SQVTM, CDR2 ANQGSEA. The CDR3 bases are TGCAGCGTTGTTTCGCATAGCGGGAGCTACGAGCAGTACTTC. Amino acid sequence: CSVVSHSGSYEQYF.

This chain connects TRBV5-6 to TRBJ2-7, with 9 bases aligning to TRBD1. This CDR3 region has 12 residues. Per the germline V gene, CDR1 is SGHDT and CDR2 is YYEEEE. V was pared by 4 bases and J by 5 bases, with 1 base of the junction left unmatched. DNA of the CDR3: TGTGCCAGCAGCCGGACAGGGGACGAGCAGTACTTC. This translates into CASSRTGDEQYF.